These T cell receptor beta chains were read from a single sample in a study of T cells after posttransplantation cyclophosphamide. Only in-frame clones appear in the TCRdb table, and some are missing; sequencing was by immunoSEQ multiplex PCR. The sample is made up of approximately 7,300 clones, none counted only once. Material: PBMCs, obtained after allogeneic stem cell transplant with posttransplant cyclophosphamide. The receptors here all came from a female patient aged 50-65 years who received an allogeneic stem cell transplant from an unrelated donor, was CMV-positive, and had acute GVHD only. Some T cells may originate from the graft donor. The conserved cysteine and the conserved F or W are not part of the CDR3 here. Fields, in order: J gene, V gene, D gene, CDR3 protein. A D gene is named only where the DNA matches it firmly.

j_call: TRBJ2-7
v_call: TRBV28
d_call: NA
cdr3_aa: ASSWAWAYFTGLRSYEQY

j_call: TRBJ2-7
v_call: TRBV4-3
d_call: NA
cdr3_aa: ASSQAWQGNYEQY

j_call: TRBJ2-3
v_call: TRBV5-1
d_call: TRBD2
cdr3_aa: ASSLDVAGSRDTQY

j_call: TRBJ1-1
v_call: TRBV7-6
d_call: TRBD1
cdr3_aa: ASSATGGITEAF

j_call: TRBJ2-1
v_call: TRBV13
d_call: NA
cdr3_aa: ASSQGLSSYNEQF

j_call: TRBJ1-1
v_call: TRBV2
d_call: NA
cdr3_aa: ASSGGAEAF

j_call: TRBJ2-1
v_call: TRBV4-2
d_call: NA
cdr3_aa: ASSQGPLSSSYNEQF

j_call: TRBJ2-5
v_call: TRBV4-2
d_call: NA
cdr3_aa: ASSQFLLAAQETQY

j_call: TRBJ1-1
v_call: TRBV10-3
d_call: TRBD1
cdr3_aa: AISEPRQGGTEAF

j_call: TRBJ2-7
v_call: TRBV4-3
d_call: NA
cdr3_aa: ASSQLVGHDEQY

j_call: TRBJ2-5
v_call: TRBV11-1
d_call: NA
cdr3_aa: ASSRRGQPSGTQY

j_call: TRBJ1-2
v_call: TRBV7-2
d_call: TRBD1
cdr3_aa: ASSLGGQGQNYGYT

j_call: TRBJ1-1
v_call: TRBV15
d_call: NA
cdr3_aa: ATRGGGTLNTEAF

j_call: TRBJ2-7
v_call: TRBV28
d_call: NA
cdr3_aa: ASSTETGGPYEQY

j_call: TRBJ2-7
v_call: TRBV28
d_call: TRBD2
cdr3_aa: ASSLSRSSGSYSYEQY

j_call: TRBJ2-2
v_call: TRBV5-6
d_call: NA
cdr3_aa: ASSLAYRDLGGTGELF

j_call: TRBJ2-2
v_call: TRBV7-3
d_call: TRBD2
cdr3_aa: ASSLRGGRSTGELF

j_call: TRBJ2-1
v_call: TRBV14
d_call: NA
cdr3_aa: ASSRDFSRYRNEQF

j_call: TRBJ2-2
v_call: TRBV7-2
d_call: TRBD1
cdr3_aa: ASSQRQGLNTGELF

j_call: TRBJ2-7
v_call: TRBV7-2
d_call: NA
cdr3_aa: ASSFQGSYEQY

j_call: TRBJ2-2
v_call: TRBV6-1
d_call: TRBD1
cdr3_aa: ASRGTGGGTGELF

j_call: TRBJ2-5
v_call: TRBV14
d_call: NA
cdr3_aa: ASSQVAVETQY

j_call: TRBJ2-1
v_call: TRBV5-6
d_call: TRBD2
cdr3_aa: ASSLPTSGSRDEQF

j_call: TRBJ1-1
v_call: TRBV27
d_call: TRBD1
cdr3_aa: ASSSRQGAAEAF

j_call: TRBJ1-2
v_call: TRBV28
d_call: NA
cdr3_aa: ASSLQGINYGYT

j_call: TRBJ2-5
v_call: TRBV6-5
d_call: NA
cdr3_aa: ASAGAPQETQY

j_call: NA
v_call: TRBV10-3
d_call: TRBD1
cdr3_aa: AISGTGGFSYEQY

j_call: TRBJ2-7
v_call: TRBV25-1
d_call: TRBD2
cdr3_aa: ASSDPGTTSSGEQY

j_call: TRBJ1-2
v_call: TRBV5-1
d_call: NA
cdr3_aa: ASRSGEAYGYT

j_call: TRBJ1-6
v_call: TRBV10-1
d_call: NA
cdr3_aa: ASSVSPCEGALH

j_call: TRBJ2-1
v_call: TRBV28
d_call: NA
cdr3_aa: ASSFMGPYNEQF

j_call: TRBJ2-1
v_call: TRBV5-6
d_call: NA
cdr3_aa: ASSLLASGEQF

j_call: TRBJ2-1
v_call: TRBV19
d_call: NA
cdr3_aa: ASSRGWGVSYNEQF

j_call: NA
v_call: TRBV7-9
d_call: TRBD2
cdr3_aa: ASRDFRGGTSGITYEQY

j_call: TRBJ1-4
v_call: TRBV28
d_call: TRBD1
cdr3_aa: ASSLGLGGSEKLF

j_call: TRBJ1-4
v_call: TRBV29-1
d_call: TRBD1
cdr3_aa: SVEGQGGEKLF

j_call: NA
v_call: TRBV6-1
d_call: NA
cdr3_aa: ASSEVGSGYEQY